Presented here are 25 T cell receptor beta chains from one specimen sequenced in a study of patients and donors after allogeneic stem cell transplantation. From the RT-PCR reads, TCRdb called clonotypes with MiXCR, one entry per CDR3 protein. The sample has about 960,000 distinct CDR3 sequences; over 15% are singletons. The source material was blood, either unsorted or a sorted T cell fraction (not recorded which). The source is a human donor who was either an allogeneic HSCT recipient or a stem cell or donor lymphocyte infusion donor (not recorded which). It is not recorded whose cells these are; they may come from a transplant donor.

The rearrangement uses TRBV30 and TRBJ1-1, with D unclear. The CDR3 spans 14 residues. CDR1 and CDR2 from the germline V gene are GTSNPN and SVGIG (reference sequence). V lost 2 bases, J lost 1 base, and 11 bases lay in between. In DNA form, the CDR3 reads TGTGCCTGGAGTCAGTACGTAGGGAACACTGAAGCTTTCTTT. Amino acid sequence: CAWSQYVGNTEAFF.

This clonotype was seen a handful of times. This sequence joins TRBV6-2 or TRBV6-3 and TRBJ1-1; possibly TRBD1 for D (5 bases). CDR1 and CDR2 (germline): MNHEY, SVGEGT. The V gene lost 2 bases and the J gene lost 4 bases, with 14 bases spanning the gap. The CDR3 is 15 residues long. The DNA of the CDR3 is TGTGCCAGCAGTTACGCCCCTCAGGGCGGCACTGAAGCTTTCTTT. The encoded protein is CASSYAPQGGTEAFF.

The chain couples TRBV7-3 to TRBJ2-7, with TRBD1 identical over 8 bases. The CDR3 length is 15 residues. Per germline, CDR1 SGHTA and CDR2 FQGTGA. V dropped 4 bases and J dropped 2; count of bases not matched to a gene: 7. The CDR3 DNA sequence: TGTGCCAGCAGCTCTCTGGACAGGGTTCCCTACGAGCAGTACTTC. Translation gives CASSSLDRVPYEQYF.

The chain employs TRBV7-2 and TRBJ1-1; TRBD1 might be the D (6 bases). Between the trimmed V and J ends, which lost 5 bases and 1 base, there was a span of 17 bases. Per the germline V gene, CDR1 is SGHTA and CDR2 is FQGNSA. The CDR3 covers 16 residues. The CDR3, as DNA: TGTGCCAGCAGCATCCGGGGGGCGACTAAGAACACTGAAGCTTTCTTT. Encoded protein: CASSIRGATKNTEAFF.

This clonotype came up many times. V is TRBV4-2 and J is TRBJ2-3; TRBD2 aligns across 7 bases. Germline assignment: CDR1 LGHNA and CDR2 YNFKEQ. This CDR3 is 14 amino acids long. With 6 bases clipped from V and 4 bases from J, the junction kept 7 bases outside the gene matches. CDR3 sequence (DNA): TGTGCCAGCAGACGAGCGGGGTCCGCAGATACGCAGTATTTT. Amino acid sequence: CASRRAGSADTQYF.

This clonotype showed up many times. CDR3 sequence: CASNVGTGGTNTEAFF. CDR3 DNA sequence: TGCGCCAGCAACGTCGGGACAGGGGGCACGAACACTGAAGCTTTCTTT. V is TRBV5-1 and J is TRBJ1-1, with 12 bases fitting TRBD1. The CDR3 is 16 residues long. V dropped 6 bases and J dropped 1; count of bases not matched to a gene: 7. The germline CDR1 and CDR2 sequences are SGHRS and YFSETQ.

This clonotype was observed a handful of times. The J gene is TRBJ1-1, the V gene TRBV20-1; D unclear. The germline CDR1 and CDR2 sequences are DFQATT and SNEGSKA (reference sequence). The CDR3 spans 13 residues. V gave up 3 bases and J gave up 1 base, with 9 bases separating them. For the CDR3, the DNA is TGCAGTGCTAGGACCTACACGAACACTGAAGCTTTCTTT. It translates to CSARTYTNTEAFF.

This clonotype was seen only a few times. The chain couples TRBV7-9 to TRBJ1-6; D not certain. V lost 0 bases to trimming and J lost 7 bases, with 10 bases between them. The CDR3 totals 15 residues. CDR1 and CDR2 (germline): SEHNR, FQNEAQ (reference sequence). This chain's CDR3 is CASSLARPGNSPLHF. CDR3 nucleotide sequence: TGTGCCAGCAGCTTAGCCCGTCCAGGAAATTCACCCCTCCACTTT.

This clonotype was seen a few times. The chain combines TRBV25-1 with TRBJ1-2; D unresolved. The CDR3 runs 14 residues. V was pared by 5 bases and J by 0 bases, with 10 bases between. The V gene's germline CDR1 is MGHDK and CDR2 SYGVNS. The CDR3 spells CASSPSQANYGYTF. The DNA for the CDR3 is TGTGCCAGCAGTCCGAGTCAAGCTAACTATGGCTACACCTTC.

As DNA, the CDR3 is TGTGCCAGCAGCCCCCGACTAGTTCAACCCCCAGATACGCAGTATTTT. This sequence encodes CASSPRLVQPPDTQYF. The V and J genes are TRBV7-8 and TRBJ2-3, with D maybe TRBD2 (6 bases). Between the trimmed V and J ends, which lost 5 bases and 4 bases, there was a span of 19 bases. The germline V gene encodes CDR1 SGHVS and CDR2 FQNEAQ. There are 16 residues in the CDR3.

V is TRBV4-1 and J is TRBJ1-2; 12 bases align to TRBD1. J was trimmed by 4 bases and V by 0 bases; bases with no gene match: 3. The germline CDR1 and CDR2 sequences are MGHRA and YSYEKL. The CDR3 is 16 amino acids. The CDR3 DNA sequence: TGCGCCAGCAGCCAAGAAGGGACAGGGGGCCTCTATGGCTACACCTTC. This translates into CASSQEGTGGLYGYTF.

The chain links TRBV5-6 to TRBJ2-4, with D perhaps TRBD1 (6 bases). CDR1 is SGHDT, CDR2 YYEEEE, per germline. The CDR3 is 18 residues long. Trimming left V 1 base short and J 0 bases short, with 17 bases between. The CDR3 nucleotides are TGTGCCAGCAGCTTGCTCCAAACAGGGCATAGAGCCAAAAACATTCAGTACTTC. This sequence encodes CASSLLQTGHRAKNIQYF.

This clonotype was counted between two and nine times. CDR3: CASSFMWGTEAFF. The CDR3 nucleotides are TGTGCCAGCAGCTTTATGTGGGGCACTGAAGCTTTCTTT. The chain links TRBV5-6 to TRBJ1-1; D uncertain. CDR3 size: 13 residues. Germline assignment: CDR1 SGHDT and CDR2 YYEEEE. V was trimmed by 2 bases and J by 4 bases, leaving 9 bases between them.

The count of this clonotype is one. This sequence joins TRBV30 and TRBJ1-2, with TRBD1 matching 9 bases. J gave up 4 bases and V 2 bases, and 17 bases lay outside the gene matches. This CDR3 is built from 18 residues. CDR1 GTSNPN and CDR2 SVGIG come from the germline V gene (reference sequence). In DNA form, the CDR3 reads TGTGCCTGGAGTACAGTGATCGACAGGGGGAGGGACGGCTATGGCTACACCTTC. Protein product: CAWSTVIDRGRDGYGYTF.

J is TRBJ2-1 and V is TRBV7-9; TRBD2 aligns across 11 bases. Per germline, CDR1 SEHNR and CDR2 FQNEAQ (reference sequence). Trimming cost V 5 bases and J 9 bases; bases outside gene matches: 12. The CDR3 spans 16 residues. CDR3 DNA sequence: TGTGCCAGCAGCCCTCCGGTAGCGGGGGGGCCGCGTGAGCAGTTCTTC. It is translated as CASSPPVAGGPREQFF.

The chain uses TRBV24-1 and TRBJ2-2; no firm D call. The CDR3 contains 13 residues. In germline, CDR1 is KGHDR, CDR2 SFDVKD. V was pared by 6 bases and J by 1 base, with 5 bases between. Written as DNA, the CDR3 is TGTGCCACCAGTAAGGGGAACACCGGGGAGCTGTTTTTT. It yields the protein CATSKGNTGELFF.

This clonotype has just a few counts. V usage is TRBV4-3 and J usage is TRBJ2-2; possible D gene TRBD1, 6 bases. V lost 0 bases and J 6 bases, leaving 8 bases between the germline ends. The germline gives CDR1 LGHNA, CDR2 YSLEER. The CDR3 spans 14 residues. In nucleotides, the CDR3 is TGCGCCAGCAGCCAAGATAGGGGGTCCGGGGAGCTGTTTTTT. This translates into CASSQDRGSGELFF.

The chain links TRBV7-2 to TRBJ2-5; D perhaps matches TRBD2 (6 bases). Germline lookup yields CDR1 SGHTA and CDR2 FQGNSA. There are 16 residues in the CDR3. V was trimmed by 1 base and J by 2 bases, leaving 14 bases between them. The CDR3 here is CASSLVGGTVQETQYF. The CDR3 region has the DNA TGTGCCAGCAGCTTAGTCGGTGGGACTGTACAAGAGACCCAGTACTTC.

This clonotype was seen a handful of times. The CDR3 region is CASTKRPGTASNTGELFF. Written as DNA, the CDR3 is TGTGCCAGCACCAAGAGGCCGGGGACAGCCTCGAACACCGGGGAGCTGTTTTTT. V and J are TRBV9 and TRBJ2-2; TRBD1 aligns across 7 bases. V dropped 6 bases and J dropped 0; count of bases not matched to a gene: 14. The CDR3 is made up of 18 amino acids. Germline CDR1 is SGDLS and CDR2 is YYNGEE.

There are a few counts of this clonotype. This sequence joins TRBV20-1 and TRBJ1-1, with D possibly TRBD1 on 5 matching bases. With 3 bases removed from V and 1 base from J, the gap between germline ends came to 9 bases. This CDR3 region has 13 residues. Germline loops: CDR1 DFQATT, CDR2 SNEGSKA (reference sequence). DNA for the CDR3: TGCAGTGCTAGTAGGGGTCCGAACACTGAAGCTTTCTTT. Translating gives CSASRGPNTEAFF.

The chain couples TRBV29-1 to TRBJ1-1; tentative D call: TRBD1 (5 bases). Trimming left V 7 bases short and J 3 bases short, with 15 bases between. The CDR3 covers 13 residues. Looked up from germline, CDR1 is SQVTM and CDR2 is ANQGSEA. CDR3 amino acids: CSALLWGDTEAFF. CDR3 coding DNA: TGCAGCGCCCTTCTTTGGGGGGACACTGAAGCTTTCTTT.

The rearrangement joins TRBV9 to TRBJ1-2, with D maybe TRBD1 (6 bases). The CDR3 has 15 amino acids. Trimming took off 0 bases at V and 9 bases at J, with 18 bases between the two ends. Looked up from germline, CDR1 is SGDLS and CDR2 is YYNGEE. The CDR3 is CASSVGSLQGYRYTF. DNA of the CDR3: TGTGCCAGCAGCGTAGGGTCCCTCCAGGGGTATCGCTACACCTTC.

In its sample, this clonotype was seen many times. The chain employs TRBV15 and TRBJ1-1; the D gene is possibly TRBD1 (6 bases). Germline V lookup: CDR1 LNHNV, CDR2 YYDKDF (reference sequence). V gave up 2 bases and J gave up 0 bases, with 13 bases separating them. This CDR3 comprises 16 residues. CDR3: CATSRSGGHLNTEAFF. CDR3 coding DNA: TGTGCCACCAGCAGATCGGGGGGACACCTGAACACTGAAGCTTTCTTT.

Regarding this clonotype: The junction departs from the called germline gene at one end, perhaps through a read error. The gene calls are TRBV12-3 or TRBV12-4 and TRBJ2-7, with 9 bases fitting TRBD2. The CDR3 is 14 residues long. DNA for the CDR3: TGTGCCAGCAGTTTAGGCGGGAGGGTGGGTTCGACCCTCTTC. Residues: CASSLGGRVGSTLF.

This clonotype was counted a few times. The chain joins TRBV9 to TRBJ1-2; TRBD1 matches 12 bases. Germline loops: CDR1 SGDLS, CDR2 YYNGEE. The CDR3 sequence is 15 residues long. Trimming at V came to 4 bases and at J to 3 bases, leaving 4 bases not matched to a gene. Here the CDR3 DNA reads TGTGCCAGCAGCCGGGGGGACAGGGGGCACTATGGCTACACCTTC. This translates into CASSRGDRGHYGYTF.